This T cell receptor (beta chain) emerged from a study of OX40 agonist ivuxolimab in advanced cancers. At the level of the whole study: Ivuxolimab, which targeted the costimulatory receptor OX40 (CD134), was an agonistic, fully human IgG2 monoclonal antibody. Intravenous ivuxolimab was administered to patients every 2 weeks at six dose levels: 0.01, 0.1, 0.3, 1.5, 3 and 10 mg/kg. In the dose-escalation cohort, 82.7% of patients were male, and the mean age was around 60 years, with a range of 23 to 79. Partial responses occurred in three dose-escalation patients: two with cutaneous melanoma and one with hepatocellular carcinoma. The paper describes the monotherapy dose-escalation part (N = 52 patients) of the phase I trial of ivuxolimab. Peripheral TCRbeta sequencing aimed to test whether ivuxolimab altered TCR sequence diversity and caused clonal T-cell expansion. Prior anti-PD-1, anti-PD-L1 or anti-CTLA-4 therapy was permitted, and about two fifths of dose-escalation patients had received checkpoint inhibitors. Of the 50 to 55 dose-escalation patients, hepatocellular carcinoma was present in some 19, melanoma in around 15, renal cell carcinoma in 9 and head and neck cancer in 9. What the study reported, not specific to this receptor: Low levels of normalized T-cell clonal expansion were also shown by some nonresponding patients. In the 0.1-3.0 mg/kg groups, partial responders had among the lowest normalized peripheral clonal expansion, particularly in CD8+ T cells. At doses of 0.1 to 3.0 mg/kg, clonal expansion of both CD4+ and CD8+ blood T cells was observed from baseline to week 6. The antigen specificity of the clonally expanded peripheral T cells was not determined. On average, CD8+ T cells showed more expanded clones than CD4+ T cells after ivuxolimab.

A word on this clone: No cognate antigen has been identified for it. Per-nucleotide qualities are absent, and no much larger clonotype sits a single base away.

Patients with a history of autoimmune disease or receiving systemic immunosuppression were excluded from the trial. In every dose cohort, peripheral blood was drawn for TCR sequencing at baseline, cycle 4 day 1, and cycle 7 day 1. The samples were taken from a phase I, first-in-human, multicenter, open-label dose-escalation trial of ivuxolimab. Adults with locally advanced or metastatic melanoma, renal cell, hepatocellular, or head and neck squamous cell carcinoma were enrolled in the trial. Before TCR sequencing, CD4+ T cells and CD8+ T cells from peripheral blood were sorted into separate populations. In the germline V gene, CDR1 corresponds to SGHVS and CDR2 to FQNEAQ. Its CDR3 holds 13 amino acids, cysteine through phenylalanine. The kept DNA is CDR3 alone, 39 bases in frame from the first base. The germline V end is reduced by 7 bases and the J end by 4 bases; junction bases left unmatched: 4.

Genomic DNA was isolated from the sorted cells so that the TCRbeta CDR3 region could be sequenced. TCRbeta CDR3 regions were sequenced using the immunoSEQ Assay. Not all clones reach the TCRdb copy of this immuneACCESS table, which keeps in-frame sequences only. Checked studies attribute under half of the gap to unresolved V genes and leave the rest unexplained. For this sample the table gives about 77,000 clones, of which more than 70% were detected only once. 2% to 2.5% of the sample is held by the ten biggest clonotypes. The sequence came from an adult with an advanced solid tumor such as melanoma, head and neck, liver or kidney cancer. The V and J segments used are TRBV7-8 and TRBJ1-1; the junction holds 9 bases that match TRBD1. The source was CD4+ or CD8+ T cells sorted from blood, collected in a trial of the OX40 agonist ivuxolimab. The DNA is TGTGCCAGCACCCGGGACAGGGTCACTGAAGCTTTCTTT. Its coded protein is CASTRDRVTEAFF.